In its sample, the clone carrying this T cell receptor beta chain was seen a few times. Its antigen is as yet unknown. Germline-derived CDR1 and CDR2 are SGHTA and FQGNSA. V lost 2 bases, J lost 7 bases, and 15 bases lay in between. The CDR3 totals 15 residues. This entry comes from a study of T cell repertoires in cytomegalovirus infection. TCRdb analysed the reads with MiXCR anew, one entry per CDR3 protein. Of around 570,000 distinct CDR3 sequences in the sample, approximately 40% were seen once. Study-wide results and caveats: The response measured ex vivo was dominated by TCR beta clonotypes (HLA-C-restricted and CMV-specific).

Material: cultured PBMCs, obtained from culture after CMV antigen stimulation. The sequence was collected from a human donor in good health (CMV status not recorded). Some clones in this sample may be carry-over from other donors' samples. This chain connects TRBV7-2 to TRBJ2-1; no reliable D call. The CDR3 nucleotides are TGTGCCAGCAGCTTAACAGACAATTATTGGAATGAGCAGTTCTTC. Translating it yields CASSLTDNYWNEQFF. Together with reference TRBV7-2 and TRBJ2-1, the CDR3 gives the full variable domain: GAGVSQSPSNKVTEKGKDVELRCDPISGHTALYWYRQSLGQGLEFLIYFQGNSAPDKSGLPSDRFSAERTGGSVSTLTIQRTQQEDSAVYLCASSLTDNYWNEQFFGPGTRLTVL.